This T cell receptor beta chain was retrieved from a study of CD8 T cells in ankylosing spondylitis. General study findings and limits: Previously reported in reactive arthritis synovial fluid and blood were some of the motif variants.

MiXCR, applied by TCRdb to the 5' RACE reads, yields one record per CDR3 protein. This table holds approximately 290,000 distinct CDR3 sequences, around 21% found once. Looked up from germline, CDR1 is SQVTM and CDR2 is ANQGSEA. V was pared by 6 bases and J by 2 bases, with 7 bases of the junction left unmatched. The CDR3 consists of 13 residues. In this sample, this clonotype turned up many times. Its antigen remains unidentified. This TCR was recovered from a female donor with ankylosing spondylitis or in good health (not recorded which). This chain joins TRBV29-1 and TRBJ2-7; 7 bases match TRBD1. The sequencing input was blood, either unsorted or a sorted T cell fraction (not recorded which). The CDR3 here is CSVTGTVTYEQYF. For the CDR3, the DNA is TGCAGCGTAACGGGGACAGTTACCTACGAGCAGTACTTC.